This T cell receptor (beta chain) was captured by sequencing in a study of blood T cell repertoires in COVID-19. The table came from immunoSEQ multiplex PCR; TCRdb's copy has only in-frame clones and leaves some out. The sample includes more than 300,000 clones, roughly nine tenths seen only once; the top ten take 1.5% to 2%. Germline V lookup: CDR1 LNHDA, CDR2 SQIVND (reference sequence). CDR3 length: 17 amino acids. V gave up 4 bases and J gave up 0 bases; unmatched junction bases: 8. The chain employs TRBV19 and TRBJ1-3; 8 bases map to TRBD1. The sequencing sample was made of peripheral blood. This receptor was taken from a woman in her 30s with COVID-19, enrolled during active disease. The CDR3 region has the DNA TGTGCCAGTAGTACTGTTCACAGGGGGGACTCTGGAAACACCATATATTTT. The encoded protein is CASSTVHRGDSGNTIYF.